This TCR beta chain was sequenced in a study of blood T cells in healthy people across ages. Study-wide points: Unsorted PBMCs ruled out conclusive naive versus antigen-experienced comparison. Relative to aged donors, long-lived donors carried more naive CD4+ cells and displayed higher diversity.

The authors ran a second PCR of about 7 to 11 cycles using a sample-barcoded 5' primer and a J-beta primer mix. One entry per CDR3 protein results from TCRdb running MiXCR on the 5' RACE reads. The sample gives around 1.1 million distinct CDR3 sequences, more than 30% of which show up once; 13% is in the top ten. A word on this clonotype: The antigen is unknown.

The authors drew ten milliliters of peripheral blood from each donor. This clonotype was sampled from a man aged 18 to 29 in good health. The sequenced sample was blood.

CDR3 protein: CASSFPPGWQNTEAFF. Here the CDR3 DNA reads TGTGCCAGCAGTTTTCCTCCTGGTTGGCAAAACACTGAAGCTTTCTTT. The chain carries TRBV6-6 and TRBJ1-1, with D unclear. CDR3 length: 16 residues. CDR1 is MNHNY, CDR2 SVGAGI, per germline (reference sequence). V was cut by 4 bases and J by 2 bases, with 17 bases left in between.